The 8 T cell receptor beta chains below were found in one sample sequenced in a study of resident and recirculating memory T cells in vitiligo. Clones were sequenced by immunoSEQ multiplex PCR, and TCRdb holds only the in-frame ones, with some missing. The sample carries more than 70,000 clones, about 92% recorded once. Sample: blood. These receptor sequences come from a male donor with vitiligo.

This chain connects TRBV7-3 to TRBJ2-3; no clear D. The CDR3 is made up of 13 amino acids. From germline, CDR1 is SGHTA and CDR2 FQGTGA. V shed 4 bases and J shed 2 bases, with 7 bases lying between them. CDR3 nucleotide sequence: TGTGCCAGCAGCTCTATACCCACAGATACGCAGTATTTT. Translated, it gives CASSSIPTDTQYF.

The chain employs TRBV28 and TRBJ2-2; TRBD2 matches at 12 bases. Per the germline V gene, CDR1 is MDHEN and CDR2 is SYDVKM. This CDR3 is 17 amino acids long. Germline trimming cut 6 bases from V and 5 bases from J; bases unmatched to any gene: 10. CDR3 DNA sequence: TGTGCCAGCAGATCCCCTCCACTAGCGGGAGGTACCGGGGAGCTGTTTTTT. This translates into CASRSPPLAGGTGELFF.

The rearrangement links TRBV4-1 to TRBJ2-5, with D perhaps matching TRBD2 (6 bases). Trimming shortened V by 0 bases and J by 3 bases, and 11 bases separated the two germline ends. There are 15 residues in the CDR3. Per the germline V gene, CDR1 is MGHRA and CDR2 is YSYEKL. CDR3 DNA: TGCGCCAGCAGCCAAGATCCTCGGGGGAAAGAGACCCAGTACTTC. This encodes CASSQDPRGKETQYF.

The V call is TRBV5-1, the J call TRBJ2-2; D possibly corresponds to TRBD1 (5 bases). Looked up from germline, CDR1 is SGHRS and CDR2 is YFSETQ. CDR3 length equals 16 residues. V shed 4 bases and J shed 6 bases, with 19 bases lying between them. Here the CDR3 DNA reads TGCGCCAGCAGCGTATCTCCGGGCCAAGGGGCCGGGGAGCTGTTTTTT. Its translation: CASSVSPGQGAGELFF.

This chain connects TRBV6-6 to TRBJ2-3, with D possibly being TRBD1 (5 bases). There are 15 residues in the CDR3. V lost 4 bases and J lost 6, with 17 bases in between. Per germline, CDR1 MNHNY and CDR2 SVGAGI (reference sequence). As DNA, the CDR3 is TGTGCCAGCAGTTTGGGTAAGGGGTGGTCGGATACGCAGTATTTT. The encoded protein is CASSLGKGWSDTQYF.

The J gene is TRBJ1-5, the V gene TRBV28; no firm D call. The CDR3 runs to 14 residues. The germline CDR1 and CDR2 sequences are MDHEN and SYDVKM. V dropped 6 bases and J dropped 6 bases, with 15 bases sitting between them. The CDR3 protein is CASSGGLSIQPQHF. DNA of the CDR3: TGTGCCAGCAGCGGCGGATTATCGATTCAGCCCCAGCATTTT.

This clone has just one count. The CDR3 protein is CASRPLAGSSYEQYF. The CDR3 DNA follows: TGCGCCAGCAGACCACTAGCGGGGAGCTCCTACGAGCAGTACTTC. The chain has TRBV10-2 and TRBJ2-7, with TRBD2 identical over 10 bases. V shed 6 bases, J shed 0 bases, and the junction held 5 bases outside the gene matches. The CDR3 loop spans 15 amino acids. Germline CDR1 WSHSY, CDR2 SAAADI.

The chain recombines TRBV5-1 with TRBJ2-7; TRBD2 aligns across 12 bases. Germline-derived CDR1 and CDR2 are SGHRS and YFSETQ. The CDR3 covers 17 residues. V shed 0 bases and J 0 bases; nucleotides not matched to a gene: 4. CDR3 residues: CASSLAQTSGSSYEQYF. CDR3 in DNA: TGCGCCAGCAGCTTGGCCCAGACTAGCGGGAGCTCCTACGAGCAGTACTTC. Full variable domain (outside the CDR3, taken from reference TRBV5-1 and TRBJ2-7): KAGVTQTPRYLIKTRGQQVTLSCSPISGHRSVSWYQQTPGQGLQFLFEYFSETQRNKGNFPGRFSGRQFSNSRSEMNVSTLELGDSALYLCASSLAQTSGSSYEQYFGPGTRLTVT.